Following are 15 T cell receptor beta chains from one sample sequenced in a study of T cells in Graves' hyperthyroidism and ophthalmopathy. Amplification of TCR beta CDR3 regions was performed using RNA transcripts as template. With the HTBI primer set, the TCR CDR3 went through a first round of RT-PCR. Via MiXCR, TCRdb re-called the multiplex PCR reads, giving one row per CDR3 protein. The profile shows about 53,000 distinct CDR3 sequences, about 50% of them singletons. Material: blood. The receptors here all came from a woman aged 25 to 39 with Graves' ophthalmopathy.

Points on this clonotype: One end of the junction fails to match germline, which may point to a read error. This chain joins TRBV20-1 and TRBJ2-3; unclear D gene. Germline V gene sequence: CDR1 DFQATT, CDR2 SNEGSKA (reference sequence). This CDR3 comprises 13 residues. DNA for the CDR3: TGCAGTGCTAGGGGTACCGAGGCAGACACGCAGTATTTT. Translated: CSARGTEADTQYF.

The chain joins TRBV2 to TRBJ1-2; 8 bases agree with TRBD1. J was trimmed by 8 bases and V by 4 bases; bases with no gene match: 0. The CDR3 runs 11 residues. Germline V gene lookup returns CDR1 SNHLY and CDR2 FYNNEI. The CDR3: CASSGTGGYTF. The CDR3 nucleotides read TGTGCCAGCAGTGGGACAGGGGGCTACACCTTC.

The chain recombines TRBV10-2 with TRBJ2-3; TRBD2 agrees at 10 bases. The CDR3 contains 17 residues. The V gene end was trimmed by 3 bases and the J gene end by 0 bases; junction bases not matched to a gene: 6. The germline V gene encodes CDR1 WSHSY and CDR2 SAAADI. Here the CDR3 DNA reads TGCGCCAGCAGTGATTGGACTAGCGGAACTAGCACAGATACGCAGTATTTT. Translated, it gives CASSDWTSGTSTDTQYF.

In DNA, the CDR3 is TGTGCCAGCACCCTGGGGGGAACCGGGTTGCATGAGCAGTTCTTC. It specifies CASTLGGTGLHEQFF. This chain links TRBV11-1 with TRBJ2-1; D is possibly TRBD2 (6 bases). V shed 7 bases and J shed 8 bases, with 21 bases lying between them. Germline CDR1 reads SGHAT; CDR2 reads FQDESV (reference sequence). The CDR3 covers 15 residues. The full variable domain, its missing parts supplied by reference TRBV11-1 and TRBJ2-1, is EAEVAQSPRYKITEKSQAVAFWCDPISGHATLYWYRQILGQGPELLVQFQDESVVDDSQLPKDRFSAERLKGVDSTLKIQPAELGDSAMYLCASTLGGTGLHEQFFGPGTRLTVL.

This clonotype was found many times. The gene calls are TRBV5-6 and TRBJ1-2, with a weak D call TRBD1 (6 bases). Looked up from germline, CDR1 is SGHDT and CDR2 is YYEEEE. V lost 3 bases and J 4 bases, leaving 7 bases between the germline ends. There are 12 residues in the CDR3. The CDR3 loop reads CASSSDSYGYTF. In DNA, the CDR3 is TGTGCCAGCAGCTCGGACAGCTATGGCTACACCTTC. Full variable domain (missing parts from reference TRBV5-6 and TRBJ1-2): DAGVTQSPTHLIKTRGQQVTLRCSPKSGHDTVSWYQQALGQGPQFIFQYYEEEERQRGNFPDRFSGHQFPNYSSELNVNALLLGDSALYLCASSSDSYGYTFGSGTRLTVV.

The chain combines TRBV5-1 with TRBJ2-5; TRBD2 might be the D (6 bases). CDR3 length: 17 residues. V was clipped by 0 bases and J by 1 base, with 16 bases between them. Germline values: CDR1 SGHRS, CDR2 YFSETQ. The CDR3 loop reads CASSLAGGPVLQETQYF. The CDR3 DNA sequence: TGCGCCAGCAGCTTGGCCGGGGGTCCTGTTCTCCAAGAGACCCAGTACTTC.

This clonotype was recorded once. CDR3 coding DNA: TGTGCCAGCAGTCTAGCGGGACCTCAAGAGACCCAGTACTTC. Its protein is CASSLAGPQETQYF. This chain uses TRBV9 with TRBJ2-5, with 9 nucleotides matching TRBD2. The CDR3 contains 14 residues. Looked up from germline, CDR1 is SGDLS and CDR2 is YYNGEE. V lost 5 bases, J lost 2 bases, and 4 bases stayed unmatched. Complete variable domain (other parts from reference TRBV9 and TRBJ2-5): DSGVTQTPKHLITATGQRVTLRCSPRSGDLSVYWYQQSLDQGLQFLIQYYNGEERAKGNILERFSAQQFPDLHSELNLSSLELGDSALYFCASSLAGPQETQYFGPGTRLLVL.

This clonotype was observed a few times. The chain recombines TRBV30 with TRBJ2-1; 7 bases are a match to TRBD2. V lost 0 bases to trimming and J lost 7 bases; unmatched junction nucleotides: 6. The germline V gene encodes CDR1 GTSNPN and CDR2 SVGIG (reference sequence). This CDR3 has 14 residues. The CDR3 loop is CAWSVGGSINEQFF. CDR3 bases: TGTGCCTGGAGTGTTGGCGGGAGTATTAATGAGCAGTTCTTC.

This clonotype showed up many times. CDR3 in DNA: TGTGCCAGCAATTCCGGGACAGGGACCTACGAGCAGTACTTC. Amino acids: CASNSGTGTYEQYF. The chain recombines TRBV28 with TRBJ2-7; 9 bases align to TRBD1. V was pared by 7 bases and J by 2 bases, with 6 bases of the junction left unmatched. The V gene's germline CDR1 is MDHEN and CDR2 SYDVKM. The length of the CDR3 is 14 residues.

In this sample, this clonotype turned up a few times. This may be a read error, as it is one base from a much larger clone. V gene TRBV6-1 combines with J gene TRBJ2-7; maybe TRBD2 (5 bases). Germline CDR1 and CDR2: MNHNS and SASEGT. This CDR3 is 13 amino acids long. V dropped 6 bases and J dropped 2 bases, with 11 bases sitting between them. The CDR3 nucleotides read TGTGCCAGCAGAGGCGGGTGCGCCTACGAGCAGTACTTC. Protein sequence: CASRGGCAYEQYF.

As concerns this clonotype: A read error is possible here, since a much larger clone lies one base away. The chain combines TRBV5-6 with TRBJ1-1; tentative D call: TRBD1 (5 bases). From germline, CDR1 is SGHDT and CDR2 YYEEEE. V was pared by 4 bases and J by 6 bases, with 19 bases between. The CDR3 extends over 15 amino acids. For the CDR3, the DNA is TGTGCCAGCAGCAAACCTGGGGGGGTCGCCGCTGAAGCTTTCTTT. This encodes CASSKPGGVAAEAFF.

This clonotype has ten or more counts. The chain links TRBV5-1 to TRBJ2-5; no clear D gene. Germline V lookup: CDR1 SGHRS, CDR2 YFSETQ. CDR3 size: 14 residues. Trimming shortened V by 0 bases and J by 0 bases, and 6 bases separated the two germline ends. CDR3 nucleotide sequence: TGCGCCAGCAGCTTGGCGGGCAACCAAGAGACCCAGTACTTC. This gives the protein CASSLAGNQETQYF.

The chain links TRBV9 to TRBJ2-3; D unclear. Germline V gene sequence: CDR1 SGDLS, CDR2 YYNGEE. The CDR3 loop spans 12 amino acids. V lost 3 bases, J lost 0 bases, and 2 bases lay in between. The DNA for the CDR3 is TGTGCCAGCAGCGCGAGCACAGATACGCAGTATTTT. Translating it yields CASSASTDTQYF.

This clonotype was detected ten times or more. The genes are TRBV7-3 and TRBJ2-3; D unresolved. CDR1 is SGHTA and CDR2 is FQGTGA in the germline V gene. The CDR3 covers 14 residues. Trimming removed 5 bases at V and 6 bases at J, with 15 bases between. The CDR3 spells CASSPKGLGDTQYF. The DNA for the CDR3 is TGTGCCAGCAGCCCGAAAGGTCTTGGGGATACGCAGTATTTT.

The chain joins TRBV2 to TRBJ1-4, with D unresolved. V was trimmed by 4 bases and J by 4 bases, leaving 7 bases between them. The CDR3 contains 13 residues. Germline CDR1 reads SNHLY; CDR2 reads FYNNEI. This chain's CDR3 is CASSGTGNEKLFF. The CDR3 coding sequence is TGTGCCAGCAGTGGGACGGGTAATGAAAAACTGTTTTTT.